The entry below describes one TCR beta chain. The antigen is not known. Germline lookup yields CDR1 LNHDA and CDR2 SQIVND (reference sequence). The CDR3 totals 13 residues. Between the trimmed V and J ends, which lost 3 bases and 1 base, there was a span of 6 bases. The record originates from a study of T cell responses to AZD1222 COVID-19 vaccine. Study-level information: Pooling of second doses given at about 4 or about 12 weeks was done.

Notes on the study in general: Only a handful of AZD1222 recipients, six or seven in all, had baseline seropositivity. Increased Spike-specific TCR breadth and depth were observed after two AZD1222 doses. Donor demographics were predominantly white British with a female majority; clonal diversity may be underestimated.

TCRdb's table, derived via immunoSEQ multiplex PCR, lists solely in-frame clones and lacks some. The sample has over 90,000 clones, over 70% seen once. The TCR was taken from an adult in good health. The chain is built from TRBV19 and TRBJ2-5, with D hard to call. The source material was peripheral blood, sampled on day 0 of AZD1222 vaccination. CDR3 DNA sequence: TGTGCCAGTAGTATCGACTTCCAAGAGACCCAGTACTTC. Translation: CASSIDFQETQYF.